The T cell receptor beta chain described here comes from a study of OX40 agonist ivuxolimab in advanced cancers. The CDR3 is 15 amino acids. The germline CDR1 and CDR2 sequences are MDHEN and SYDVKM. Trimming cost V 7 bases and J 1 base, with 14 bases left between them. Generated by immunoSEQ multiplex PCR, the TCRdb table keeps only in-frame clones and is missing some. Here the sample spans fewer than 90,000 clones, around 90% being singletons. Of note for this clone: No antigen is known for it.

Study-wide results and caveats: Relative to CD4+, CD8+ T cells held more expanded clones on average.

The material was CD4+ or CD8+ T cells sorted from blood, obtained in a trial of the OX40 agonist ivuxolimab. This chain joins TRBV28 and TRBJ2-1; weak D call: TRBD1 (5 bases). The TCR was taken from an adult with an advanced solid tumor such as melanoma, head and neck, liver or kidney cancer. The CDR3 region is CASTPTDASYNEQFF. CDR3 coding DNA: TGTGCCAGCACCCCGACAGATGCGTCCTACAATGAGCAGTTCTTC.